The rows below give T cell receptor beta chains drawn from one sample of a study of identical twins. TCRdb ran MiXCR on the 5' RACE reads and lists one entry per CDR3 protein. Of about 1.7 million distinct CDR3 sequences in the sample, around a third were seen once. Material for sequencing was cord blood. The receptors were sampled from a newborn girl in good health. Each CDR3 is given with its conserved first and last residue. A D gene is named only where the DNA matches it firmly. Clone size appears in some rows only: once, few, many, or a class for an expanded clone.

v_call	clone_size	d_call	j_call	cdr3_nt	cdr3_aa
TRBV9	-	TRBD1	TRBJ2-5	TGTGCCAGCAGCGTAACAGGGGGCTTAGAGACCCAGTACTTC	CASSVTGGLETQYF
TRBV20-1	few	-	TRBJ2-7	TGCAGTGCTAGGGGCCACGACGAGCAGTACTTC	CSARGHDEQYF
TRBV4-1	-	TRBD2	TRBJ2-3	TGCGCCAGCAGCCAAGAGGGGACTAGGATCACAGATACGCAGTATTTT	CASSQEGTRITDTQYF
TRBV20-1	-	TRBD1	TRBJ1-2	TGCAGTGTGACGGGACAGGTAGCCGGTGGCTACACCTTC	CSVTGQVAGGYTF
TRBV9	-	-	TRBJ2-3	TGTGCCAGCAGCGGGCGCGGGGCCCGCACAGATACGCAGTATTTT	CASSGRGARTDTQYF
TRBV20-1	-	TRBD1	TRBJ1-6	TGCATTGCTCCGCGGACAGGCAATTCACCCCCCCACTTT	CIAPRTGNSPPHF
TRBV27	once	-	TRBJ2-5	TGTGCCGGCAGTTTATCGGCAAATCAGGGGAGGCAGTACTTC	CAGSLSANQGRQYF
TRBV28	many	-	TRBJ2-7	TGTGCCAGCTTAAGGGGGGAGAAGTCATATCCCTACGAGCAGTACTTC	CASLRGEKSYPYEQYF
TRBV25-1	-	-	TRBJ1-4	TGTGCCAGCAGTGAATTAGGGGTGGATGAAAAACTGTTTTTT	CASSELGVDEKLFF
TRBV18	few	-	TRBJ2-5	TGTGCCAGCTCACCCCGACTCCAGGAAGAGACCCAGTACTTC	CASSPRLQEETQYF
TRBV27	-	TRBD2	TRBJ2-7	TGTGCCAGCAGTTTGGGGACTAGCGGGCCCTCCTACGAGCAGTACTTC	CASSLGTSGPSYEQYF
TRBV25-1	-	-	TRBJ1-2	TGTGCCAGCAGTCCCCCCAAGGGTGGCTACACCTTC	CASSPPKGGYTF
TRBV5-1	-	-	TRBJ2-7	TGCGCCAGCAGAGTGACGGCTAGCTCCTACAATGAGCAGTACTTC	CASRVTASSYNEQYF
TRBV20-1	-	TRBD1	TRBJ2-7	TGCAGTGCTAGAGAGAGTAGACAGGGGGCTCGGGAGCAGTACTTC	CSARESRQGAREQYF
TRBV2	-	-	TRBJ2-2	TGTGCCACGAAACAGGGAGAGAACACCGGGGAGCTGTTTTTT	CATKQGENTGELFF
TRBV29-1	many	TRBD2	TRBJ2-3	TGCAGCGTTGAAGATCCCGGACTAGCGGGAGATACGCAGTATTTT	CSVEDPGLAGDTQYF
TRBV3-1	-	-	TRBJ1-2	TGTGCCAGCAGCCAAGATCTGGGGGGGGGTTCCTATGGCTACACCTTC	CASSQDLGGGSYGYTF
TRBV20-1	-	TRBD2	TRBJ2-1	TGCAGTGCTAGAGTCGGGAGACTAGCGGCCTACAATGAGCAGTTCTTC	CSARVGRLAAYNEQFF
TRBV7-2	few	TRBD1	TRBJ1-5	TGTGCCAGCAGCACCTCCGGGACAGGTTATAGCAATCAGCCCCAGCATTTT	CASSTSGTGYSNQPQHF
TRBV20-1	-	TRBD1	TRBJ2-7	TGCAGTTGGGGACAGGGCCCGTCCTACGAGCAGTACTTC	CSWGQGPSYEQYF
TRBV7-2	-	-	TRBJ2-1	TGTGCCAGCAGCAGGAGGGTTCAGTCTAACCACAATGAGCAGTTCTTC	CASSRRVQSNHNEQFF
TRBV28	-	-	TRBJ2-1	TGTGCCAGCAGTTTTTCAGCGTCAAATGAGCAGTTCTTC	CASSFSASNEQFF
TRBV20-1	few	TRBD2	TRBJ2-1	TGCAGTGCTAGAAGGAAGCGGGAGGGTCACAATTACGGGGAGCAGTTCTTC	CSARRKREGHNYGEQFF
TRBV29-1	-	TRBD1	TRBJ1-2	TGCAGCGGTGGACAGGGGAATGGCTACACCTTC	CSGGQGNGYTF
TRBV30	-	-	TRBJ2-7	TGTGCCTGGAGGTTGGGGCTAGGAGAGCAGTACTTC	CAWRLGLGEQYF
TRBV5-1	few	-	TRBJ2-1	TGCGCGAGCAGGGTCCAACGTGGTGAGCAGTTCTTC	CASRVQRGEQFF
TRBV7-9	-	TRBD1	TRBJ1-2	TGTGCCAGCGGCCTCCTGACAGGGAACTACACCTTC	CASGLLTGNYTF
TRBV24-1	-	-	TRBJ2-3	TGTGCCACCAGTGATAGGGGGGGAGATGCGCAGTATTTT	CATSDRGGDAQYF
TRBV12-3/TRBV12-4	few	-	TRBJ1-1	TGTGCCAGCACCGAATTTGGGGGCACTGAAGCTTTCTTT	CASTEFGGTEAFF
TRBV3-1	-	-	TRBJ2-6	TGTGCCAGCAGCCTTACTAGTCCAGCTGAGGCCAACGTCCTGACTTTC	CASSLTSPAEANVLTF
TRBV28	many	TRBD2	TRBJ2-1	TGTGCCAGCAGTTTACTAGCGGGAGGGGGAAATGAGCAGTTCTTC	CASSLLAGGGNEQFF
TRBV20-1	-	TRBD1	TRBJ1-2	TGCAGTGCCGGAACCGCGGGGGCAGGGGGCTATGGCTACACCTTC	CSAGTAGAGGYGYTF
TRBV20-1	-	-	TRBJ2-3	TGCAGTGCTAGTGCGGCGCACAATTACCTTGGGGGCACAGATACGCAGTATTTT	CSASAAHNYLGGTDTQYF
TRBV20-1	few	-	TRBJ2-3	TGCAGTGCTAACGCCAGGGGAACAGATACGCAGTATTTT	CSANARGTDTQYF
TRBV6-2/TRBV6-3	few	TRBD2	TRBJ2-7	TGTGCCAGCAGTTACGAGGCGGGGGGCTCCTACGAGCAGTACTTC	CASSYEAGGSYEQYF